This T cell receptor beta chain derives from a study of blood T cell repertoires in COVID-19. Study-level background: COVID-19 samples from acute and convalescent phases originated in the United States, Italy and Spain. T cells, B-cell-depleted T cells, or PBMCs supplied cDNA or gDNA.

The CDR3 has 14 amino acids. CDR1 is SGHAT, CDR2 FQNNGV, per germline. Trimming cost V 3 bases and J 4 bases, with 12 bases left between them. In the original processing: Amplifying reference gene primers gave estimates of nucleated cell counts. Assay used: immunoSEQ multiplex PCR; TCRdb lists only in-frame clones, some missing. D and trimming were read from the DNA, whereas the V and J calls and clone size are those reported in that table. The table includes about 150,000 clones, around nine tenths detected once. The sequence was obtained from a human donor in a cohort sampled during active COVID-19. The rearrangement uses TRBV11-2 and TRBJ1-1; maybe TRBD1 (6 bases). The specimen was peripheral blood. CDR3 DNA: TGTGCCAGCAGCTTTGGGGGCGCCGGCACTGAAGCTTTCTTT. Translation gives CASSFGGAGTEAFF.